These T cell receptor beta chains were read from a single sample in a study of blood T cells in healthy people across ages. TCRdb itself ran the 5' RACE reads through MiXCR, one entry per CDR3 protein. The table lists hundreds of thousands of distinct CDR3 sequences, around half of them singletons, with under 35% in the top ten. What was sequenced was blood. These receptor sequences come from a woman aged 55-69 years in good health. The CDR3 runs from the conserved cysteine through the conserved F or W. D genes are given only for firm matches. A clone size is listed for some rows: how often the clone was seen (once, few, many), or a class if it is expanded.

J gene,D gene,clone size,V gene,CDR3 protein,CDR3 DNA
TRBJ2-1,TRBD1,NA,TRBV29-1,CSVDTGGYNEQFF,TGCAGCGTTGACACAGGGGGCTACAATGAGCAGTTCTTC
TRBJ1-2,NA,once,TRBV7-8,CASSSSDAGYGYTF,TGTGCCAGCAGCTCGTCGGACGCAGGCTATGGCTACACCTTC
TRBJ2-7,TRBD2,NA,TRBV25-1,CASSALAGGLDEQYF,TGTGCCAGCAGCGCCTTAGCGGGAGGTCTCGACGAGCAGTACTTC
TRBJ2-6,NA,few,TRBV7-2,CASSLEGRPSGANVLTF,TGTGCCAGCAGCTTAGAAGGACGGCCCTCTGGGGCCAACGTCCTGACTTTC
TRBJ2-7,NA,NA,TRBV15,CATSTGYDYEQYF,TGTGCCACCAGCACAGGTTACGACTACGAGCAGTACTTC
TRBJ2-5,TRBD2,NA,TRBV5-1,CASSPWEGTHQETQYF,TGCGCCAGCAGCCCCTGGGAGGGGACGCACCAAGAGACCCAGTACTTC
TRBJ2-7,NA,NA,TRBV5-1,CASSLAWQSNEQYF,TGCGCCAGCAGCTTGGCCTGGCAGTCAAATGAGCAGTACTTC
TRBJ2-5,TRBD1,once,TRBV12-3/TRBV12-4,CASNLGRTGTQETQYF,TGTGCCAGCAATTTGGGCCGGACAGGGACCCAAGAGACCCAGTACTTC
TRBJ2-7,NA,few,TRBV5-5,CASSLTSTEQYF,TGTGCCAGCAGCTTGACTAGCACCGAGCAGTACTTC
TRBJ2-7,NA,few,TRBV15,CATSRERRARLGEQYF,TGTGCCACCAGCAGAGAACGGCGGGCACGGTTGGGAGAGCAGTACTTC
TRBJ1-2,NA,few,TRBV7-9,CASSFADVGSEGYTF,TGTGCCAGCAGCTTCGCCGACGTGGGCTCCGAGGGCTACACCTTC
TRBJ2-1,NA,NA,TRBV7-2,CASSLSGGHSEQFF,TGTGCCAGCAGCTTAAGCGGCGGTCATAGTGAGCAGTTCTTC
TRBJ1-2,NA,few,TRBV12-3/TRBV12-4,CASSSTEGPRRGGYTF,TGTGCCAGCAGTTCTACAGAGGGACCTCGAAGGGGAGGCTACACCTTC
TRBJ1-2,NA,few,TRBV29-1,CSAYIKGDFYGYTF,TGCAGCGCCTATATAAAGGGAGACTTCTATGGCTACACCTTC
TRBJ2-7,NA,NA,TRBV10-3,CAIGRTDYEQYF,TGTGCCATCGGAAGAACGGATTACGAGCAGTACTTC
TRBJ2-4,NA,few,TRBV6-2/TRBV6-3,CASSYARAEDGNIQYF,TGTGCCAGCAGTTACGCGCGGGCCGAGGACGGGAACATTCAGTACTTC